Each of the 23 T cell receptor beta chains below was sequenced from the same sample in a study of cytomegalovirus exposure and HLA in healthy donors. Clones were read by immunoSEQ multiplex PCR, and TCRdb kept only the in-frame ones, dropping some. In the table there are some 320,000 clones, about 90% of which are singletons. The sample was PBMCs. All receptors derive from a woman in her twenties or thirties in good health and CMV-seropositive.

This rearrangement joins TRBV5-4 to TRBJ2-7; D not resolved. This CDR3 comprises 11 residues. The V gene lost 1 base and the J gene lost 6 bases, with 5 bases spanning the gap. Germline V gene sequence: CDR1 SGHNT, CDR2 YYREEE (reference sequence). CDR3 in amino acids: CASSLSREQYF. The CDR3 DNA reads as TGTGCCAGCAGCTTGAGTCGCGAGCAGTACTTC.

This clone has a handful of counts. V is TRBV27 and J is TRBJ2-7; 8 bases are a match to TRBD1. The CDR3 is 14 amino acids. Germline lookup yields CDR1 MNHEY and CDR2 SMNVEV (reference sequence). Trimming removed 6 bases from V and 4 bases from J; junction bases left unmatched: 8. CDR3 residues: CASSFGTGRYEQYF. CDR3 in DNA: TGTGCCAGCAGCTTCGGGACAGGACGATACGAGCAGTACTTC.

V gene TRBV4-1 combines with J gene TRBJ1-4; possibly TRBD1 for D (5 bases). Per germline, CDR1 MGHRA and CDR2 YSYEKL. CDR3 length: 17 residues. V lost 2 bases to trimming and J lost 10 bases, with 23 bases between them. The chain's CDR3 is CASSQPTAAGEGGKLFF. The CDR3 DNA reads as TGCGCCAGCAGCCAACCCACGGCGGCGGGGGAAGGTGGAAAACTGTTTTTT.

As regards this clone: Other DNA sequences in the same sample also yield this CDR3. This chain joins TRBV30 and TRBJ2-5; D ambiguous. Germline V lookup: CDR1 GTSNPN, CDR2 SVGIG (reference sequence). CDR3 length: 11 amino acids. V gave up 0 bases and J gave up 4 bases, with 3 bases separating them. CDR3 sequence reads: CAWSVLETQYF. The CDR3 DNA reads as TGTGCCTGGAGTGTACTAGAGACCCAGTACTTC.

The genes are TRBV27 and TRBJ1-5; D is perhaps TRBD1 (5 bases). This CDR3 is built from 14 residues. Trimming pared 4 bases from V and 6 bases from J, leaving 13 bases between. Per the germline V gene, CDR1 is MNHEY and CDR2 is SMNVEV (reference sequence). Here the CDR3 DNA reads TGTGCCAGCAGTTATGGGACCGGTGGTCAGCCCCAGCATTTT. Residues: CASSYGTGGQPQHF.

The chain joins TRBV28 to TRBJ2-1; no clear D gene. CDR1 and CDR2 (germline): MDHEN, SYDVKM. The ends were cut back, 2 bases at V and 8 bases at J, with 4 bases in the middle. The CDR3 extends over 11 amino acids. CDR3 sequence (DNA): TGTGCCAGCAGTTTACAGTATGAGCAGTTCTTC. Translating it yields CASSLQYEQFF. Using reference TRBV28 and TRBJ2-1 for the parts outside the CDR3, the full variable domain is DVKVTQSSRYLVKRTGEKVFLECVQDMDHENMFWYRQDPGLGLRLIYFSYDVKMKEKGDIPEGYSVSREKKERFSLILESASTNQTSMYLCASSLQYEQFFGPGTRLTVL.

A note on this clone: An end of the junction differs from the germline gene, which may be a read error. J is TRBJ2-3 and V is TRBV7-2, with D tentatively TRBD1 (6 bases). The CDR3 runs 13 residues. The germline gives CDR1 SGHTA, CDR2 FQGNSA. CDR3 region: CASSLGDNTERHF. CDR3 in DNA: TGTGCCAGCAGCTTAGGGGACAACACAGAACGACATTTT.

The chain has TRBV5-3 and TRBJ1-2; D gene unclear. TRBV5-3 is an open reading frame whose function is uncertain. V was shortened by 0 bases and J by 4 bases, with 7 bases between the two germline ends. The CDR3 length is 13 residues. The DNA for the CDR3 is TGTGCCAGAAGCTTGGGGACGCGCTATGGCTACACCTTC. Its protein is CARSLGTRYGYTF.

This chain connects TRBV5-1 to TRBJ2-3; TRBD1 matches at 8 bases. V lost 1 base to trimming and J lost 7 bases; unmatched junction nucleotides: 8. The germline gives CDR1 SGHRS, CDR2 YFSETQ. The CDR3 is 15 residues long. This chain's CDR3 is CASSLLGQAVNTQYF. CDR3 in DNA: TGCGCCAGCAGCTTGCTGGGACAGGCCGTAAATACGCAGTATTTT.

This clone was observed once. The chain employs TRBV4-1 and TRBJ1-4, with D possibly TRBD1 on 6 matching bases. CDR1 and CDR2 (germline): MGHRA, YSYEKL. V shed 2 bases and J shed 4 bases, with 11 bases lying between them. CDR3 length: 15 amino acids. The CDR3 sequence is CASSQTGTYNEKLFF. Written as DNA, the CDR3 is TGCGCCAGCAGCCAAACCGGGACATATAATGAAAAACTGTTTTTT.

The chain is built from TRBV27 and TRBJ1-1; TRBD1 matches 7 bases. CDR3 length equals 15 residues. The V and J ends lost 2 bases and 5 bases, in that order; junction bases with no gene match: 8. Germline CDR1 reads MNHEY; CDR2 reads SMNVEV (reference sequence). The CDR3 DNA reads TGTGCCAGCAGTTTACAGAGGGGGCGAGGGACTGAAGCTTTCTTT. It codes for CASSLQRGRGTEAFF.

The CDR3 sequence: CASRQGINTGELFF. In nucleotides, the CDR3 is TGTGCCAGCAGACAGGGTATTAACACCGGGGAGCTGTTTTTT. This chain joins TRBV14 and TRBJ2-2; maybe TRBD1 (6 bases). V was clipped by 6 bases and J by 2 bases, with 10 bases between them. The CDR3 extends over 14 amino acids. From germline, CDR1 is SGHDN and CDR2 FVKESK.

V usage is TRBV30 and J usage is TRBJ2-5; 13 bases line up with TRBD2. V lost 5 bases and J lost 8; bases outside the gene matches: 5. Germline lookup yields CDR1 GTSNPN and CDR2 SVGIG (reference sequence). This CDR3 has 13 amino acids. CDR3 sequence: CAWGGLAGVTQYF. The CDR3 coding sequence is TGTGCCTGGGGCGGACTAGCGGGAGTAACCCAGTACTTC.

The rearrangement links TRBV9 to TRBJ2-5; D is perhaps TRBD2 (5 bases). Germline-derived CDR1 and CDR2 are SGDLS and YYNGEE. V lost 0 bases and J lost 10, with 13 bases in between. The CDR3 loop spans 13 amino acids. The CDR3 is CASSVASSGGQYF. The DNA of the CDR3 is TGTGCCAGCAGCGTAGCATCGAGCGGCGGCCAGTACTTC.

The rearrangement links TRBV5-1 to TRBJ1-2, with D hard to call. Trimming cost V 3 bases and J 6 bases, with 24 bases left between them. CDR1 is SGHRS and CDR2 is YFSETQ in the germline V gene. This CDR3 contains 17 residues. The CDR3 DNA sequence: TGCGCCAGCAGCTATGGTGATGAACATCAGCGATCCCATGGCTACACCTTC. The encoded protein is CASSYGDEHQRSHGYTF.

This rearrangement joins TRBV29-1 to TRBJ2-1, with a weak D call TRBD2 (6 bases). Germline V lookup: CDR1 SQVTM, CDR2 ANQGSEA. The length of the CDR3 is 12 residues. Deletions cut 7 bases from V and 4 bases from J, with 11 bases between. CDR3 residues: CSGGTLYNEQFF. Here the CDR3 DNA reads TGCAGCGGCGGGACTCTTTACAATGAGCAGTTCTTC.

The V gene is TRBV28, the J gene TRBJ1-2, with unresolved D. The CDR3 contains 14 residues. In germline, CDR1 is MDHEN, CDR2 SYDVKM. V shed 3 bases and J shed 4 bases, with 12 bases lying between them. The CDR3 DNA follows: TGTGCCAGCAGTTTTTCACTCACTAGCTATGGCTACACCTTC. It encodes CASSFSLTSYGYTF.

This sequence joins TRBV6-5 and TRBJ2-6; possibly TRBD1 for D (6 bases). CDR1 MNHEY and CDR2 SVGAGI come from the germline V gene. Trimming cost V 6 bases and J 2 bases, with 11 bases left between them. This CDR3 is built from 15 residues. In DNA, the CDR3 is TGTGCCAGCAGGTCCCCAGGGGCTGGGGCCAACGTCCTGACTTTC. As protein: CASRSPGAGANVLTF.

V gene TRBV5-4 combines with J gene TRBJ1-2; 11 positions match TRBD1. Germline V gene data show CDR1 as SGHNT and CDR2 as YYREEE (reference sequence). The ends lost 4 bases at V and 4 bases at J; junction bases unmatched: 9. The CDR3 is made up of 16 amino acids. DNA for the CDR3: TGTGCCAGCAGCGATAGGACAGGGGGCGCTTTCTATGGCTACACCTTC. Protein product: CASSDRTGGAFYGYTF.

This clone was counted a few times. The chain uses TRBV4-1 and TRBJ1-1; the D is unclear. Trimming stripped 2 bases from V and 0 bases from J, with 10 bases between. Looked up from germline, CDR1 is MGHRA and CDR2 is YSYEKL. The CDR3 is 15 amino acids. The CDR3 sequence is CASSQFRDMNTEAFF. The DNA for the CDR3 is TGCGCCAGCAGCCAATTTAGGGATATGAACACTGAAGCTTTCTTT.

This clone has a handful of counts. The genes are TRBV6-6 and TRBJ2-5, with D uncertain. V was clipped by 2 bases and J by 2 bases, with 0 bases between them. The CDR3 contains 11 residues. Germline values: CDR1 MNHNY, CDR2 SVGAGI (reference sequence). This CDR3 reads CASSYQETQYF. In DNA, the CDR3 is TGTGCCAGCAGTTACCAAGAGACCCAGTACTTC.

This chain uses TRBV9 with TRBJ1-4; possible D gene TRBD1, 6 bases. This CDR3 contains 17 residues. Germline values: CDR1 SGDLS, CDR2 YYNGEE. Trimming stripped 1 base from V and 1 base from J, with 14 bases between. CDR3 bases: TGTGCCAGCAGCGTATCGGGGGGCTGGGAAACTAATGAAAAACTGTTTTTT. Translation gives CASSVSGGWETNEKLFF.

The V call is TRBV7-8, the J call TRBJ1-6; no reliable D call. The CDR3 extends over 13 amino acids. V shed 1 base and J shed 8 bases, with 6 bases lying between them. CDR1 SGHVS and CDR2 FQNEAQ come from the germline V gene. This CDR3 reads CASSLDRDSPLHF. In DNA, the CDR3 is TGTGCCAGCAGCTTAGATAGGGATTCACCCCTCCACTTT.